This TCR beta chain was identified in a study of early T cells in non-severe SARS-CoV-2 infection. TCRdb reprocessed the 5' RACE reads with MiXCR, giving one entry per CDR3 protein. The table has about 44,000 distinct CDR3 sequences, about a quarter seen once; the top ten hold 4.5% to 5%. This clonotype was sampled from an adult who was a healthcare worker with PCR-confirmed SARS-CoV-2 infection or an uninfected control (not recorded which). The specimen was whole blood, collected at baseline.

CDR3 amino acids: CASSPREGLAIYF. DNA of the CDR3: TGTGCCAGCAGTCCCCGGGAGGGGCTGGCCATATATTTT. The gene calls are TRBV6-5 and TRBJ1-3, with TRBD1 as a possible D gene (5 bases). Deletions cut 5 bases from V and 11 bases from J, with 16 bases between. CDR1 and CDR2 from the germline V gene are MNHEY and SVGAGI. The CDR3 runs 13 residues.